The following is a T cell receptor beta chain sequence with its context. Its antigen is still unknown. The V end was cut by 2 bases, the J end by 2 bases, with 7 bases between. The CDR3 length is 13 residues. Germline V CDR1 and CDR2: MDHEN, SYDVKM. The source of the sample is a study of cytomegalovirus exposure and HLA in healthy donors. Overall study results and limits: Using the classifier, cytomegalovirus status was reportedly diagnosed with high specificity and sensitivity. Most TCR beta V segments were productive about 90% or about 30% of the time in an earlier analysis.

This PCR relied on a set of 60 Vbeta primers and 13 Jbeta primers. Original analysis: A later analysis counted around 80 million unique TCR beta chains, some 12 million shared. The method was immunoSEQ multiplex PCR; TCRdb's version includes in-frame clones alone and lacks a portion of them. V, J and clone size are taken as reported in that table, and D and trimming were inferred from the DNA itself. The sample lists 90,000 to 100,000 clones; over 65% were seen once. Sequencing used PBMCs. The receptor was derived from a male donor in good health and CMV-seronegative. The chain links TRBV28 to TRBJ2-7; D gene uncertain. CDR3: CASSLQTPYEQYF. The DNA of the CDR3 is TGTGCCAGCAGTTTACAGACACCCTACGAGCAGTACTTC.